The T cell receptor beta chain described here comes from a study of beta chain features in type 1 diabetes. A remark on this clone: Its antigen is unknown.

CD45RO/CCR7/CD25/CD127/CD95/CD27 staining was used to isolate CD4+ naive, central memory, regulatory and stem cell-like memory cells by sorting. As every portion of the isolated RNA was reverse transcribed, the sequencing read expressed TCRB transcripts. Profiling relied on immunoSEQ multiplex PCR, and the TCRdb table lists in-frame clones only, not all of them. The repertoire holds about 68,000 clones, with about 48% as singletons. General observations from the study: There was a moderate but significant shortening of TCRB CDR3s in all four CD4+ subsets of Type 1 diabetes patients. Type 1 diabetes patients had fewer VDJ junction insertions and more deletions.

The receptor's source is a man aged 25 to 45 with type 1 diabetes. The sequenced sample was central memory CD4+ T cells from blood.

CDR3 nucleotides: TGTGCCAGCAGTGAACCTCTTGGACAGGGTGGCTTACATTTT. Amino acids: CASSEPLGQGGLHF. J is TRBJ1-5 and V is TRBV2; 8 nucleotides align to TRBD1. This CDR3 spans 14 amino acids. The germline V gene has CDR1 SNHLY and CDR2 FYNNEI. V trimming: 2 bases; J trimming: 16 bases; junction bases outside the gene matches: 13.